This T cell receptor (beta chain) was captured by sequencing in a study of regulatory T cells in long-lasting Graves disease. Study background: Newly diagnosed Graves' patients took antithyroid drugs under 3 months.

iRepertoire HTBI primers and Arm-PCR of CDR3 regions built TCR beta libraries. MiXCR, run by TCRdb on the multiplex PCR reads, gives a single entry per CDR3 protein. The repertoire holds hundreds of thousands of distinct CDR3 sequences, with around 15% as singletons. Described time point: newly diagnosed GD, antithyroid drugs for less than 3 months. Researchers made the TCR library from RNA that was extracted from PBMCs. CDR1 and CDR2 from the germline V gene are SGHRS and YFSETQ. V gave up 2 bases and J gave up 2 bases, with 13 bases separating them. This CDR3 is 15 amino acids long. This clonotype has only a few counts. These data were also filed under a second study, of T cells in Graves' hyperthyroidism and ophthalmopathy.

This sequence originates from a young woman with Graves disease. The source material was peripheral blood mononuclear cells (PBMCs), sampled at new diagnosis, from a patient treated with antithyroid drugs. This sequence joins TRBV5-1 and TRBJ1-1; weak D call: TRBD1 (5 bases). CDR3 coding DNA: TGCGCCAGCAGCTTCCTCGGCGGGGCTAACACTGAAGCTTTCTTT. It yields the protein CASSFLGGANTEAFF.